This record looks at one T cell receptor (beta chain) sequence and its context. The target antigen is unknown. MiXCR, run by TCRdb on the reads, gives a single entry per CDR3 protein. The profile shows about 770,000 distinct CDR3 sequences, just under 30% of them singletons. The data are from a study of T cell repertoires in cytomegalovirus infection. Turning to the study itself: HLA-B-restricted CMV epitopes that are well studied were used alongside recently identified HLA-C-restricted ones. TCR beta signatures that were public indicated CMV infection and matching HLA type. The study, taken as a whole, reports: The response measured ex vivo was dominated by TCR beta clonotypes (HLA-C-restricted and CMV-specific). The cumulative frequency of public TCR beta families distinguished individuals who carried CMV together with the relevant HLA.

The TCR was taken from a human donor in good health (CMV status not recorded). Some clones in this sample may be carry-over from other donors' samples. Sequencing was performed on cultured CD8+ T cells from PBMCs, taken from culture after CMV antigen stimulation.

CDR3 sequence reads: CASSPREGETQYF. The CDR3 DNA follows: TGTGCCAGCAGCCCCAGGGAGGGGGAGACCCAGTACTTC. The rearrangement uses TRBV11-2 and TRBJ2-5; 7 bases match TRBD2. Unmatched junction bases numbered 5, after V lost 5 bases and J lost 5 bases. The CDR3 loop spans 13 amino acids. The V gene's germline CDR1 is SGHAT and CDR2 FQNNGV.